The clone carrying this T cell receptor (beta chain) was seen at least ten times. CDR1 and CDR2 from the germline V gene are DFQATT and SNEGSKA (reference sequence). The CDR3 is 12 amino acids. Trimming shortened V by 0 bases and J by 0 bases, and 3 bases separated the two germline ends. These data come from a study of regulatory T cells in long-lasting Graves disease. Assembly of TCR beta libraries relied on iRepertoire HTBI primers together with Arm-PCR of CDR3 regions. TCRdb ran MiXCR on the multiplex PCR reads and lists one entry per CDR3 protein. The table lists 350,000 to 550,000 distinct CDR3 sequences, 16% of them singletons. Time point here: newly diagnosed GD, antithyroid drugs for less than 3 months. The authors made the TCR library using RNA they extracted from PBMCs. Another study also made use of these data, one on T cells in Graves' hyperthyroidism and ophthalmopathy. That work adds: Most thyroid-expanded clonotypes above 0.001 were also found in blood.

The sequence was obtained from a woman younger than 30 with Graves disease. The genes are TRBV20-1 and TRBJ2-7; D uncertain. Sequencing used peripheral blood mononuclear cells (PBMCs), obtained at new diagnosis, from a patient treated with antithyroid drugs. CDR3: CSARDHSYEQYF. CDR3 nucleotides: TGCAGTGCTAGAGATCACTCCTACGAGCAGTACTTC.